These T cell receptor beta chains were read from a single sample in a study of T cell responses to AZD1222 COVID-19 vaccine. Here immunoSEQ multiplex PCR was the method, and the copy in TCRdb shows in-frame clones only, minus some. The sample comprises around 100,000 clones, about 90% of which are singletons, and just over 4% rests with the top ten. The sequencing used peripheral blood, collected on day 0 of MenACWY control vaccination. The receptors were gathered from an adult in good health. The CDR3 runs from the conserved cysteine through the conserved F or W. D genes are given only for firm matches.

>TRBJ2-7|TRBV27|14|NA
CASSSGSTMYEQYF
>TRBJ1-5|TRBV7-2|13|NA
CASSLQGLQPQHF
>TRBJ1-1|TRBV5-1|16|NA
CASSLAGGWAGTEAFF
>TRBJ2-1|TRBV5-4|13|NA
CASKMAVTAEQFF
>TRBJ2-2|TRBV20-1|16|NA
CSASSAGRGYTGELFF
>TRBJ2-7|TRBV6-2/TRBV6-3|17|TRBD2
CASSYSRPGTSGYEQYF
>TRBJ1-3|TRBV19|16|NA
CASSIRDVEPGNTIYF
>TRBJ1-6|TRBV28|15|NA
CASSYPVSYNSPLHF
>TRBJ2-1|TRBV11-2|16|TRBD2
CASSLDSSGRGPEQFF
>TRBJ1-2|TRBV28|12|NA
CGTGRGIYGYTF
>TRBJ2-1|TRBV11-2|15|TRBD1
CASRPVEGANNEQFF
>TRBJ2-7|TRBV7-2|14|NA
CASSLDSGIREQYF
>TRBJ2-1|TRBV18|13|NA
CASSPGGHNEQFF
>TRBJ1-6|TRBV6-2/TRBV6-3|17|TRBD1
CASSRRQGVNYNSPLHF
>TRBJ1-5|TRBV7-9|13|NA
CASSQSTSSPQHF
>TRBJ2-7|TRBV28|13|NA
CASSRDFTYEQYF
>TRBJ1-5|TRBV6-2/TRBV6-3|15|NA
CASSYVSGGNQPQHF
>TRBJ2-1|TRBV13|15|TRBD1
CASSYGQGENNEQFF
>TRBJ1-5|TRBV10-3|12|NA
CAISEEWQPQHF
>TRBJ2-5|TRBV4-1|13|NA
CASSLPGEETQYF
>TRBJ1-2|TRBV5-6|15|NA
CASSLGEVRYYGYTF
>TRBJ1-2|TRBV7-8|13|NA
CASSPDLLSGYTF
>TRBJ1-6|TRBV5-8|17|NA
CASSLAFGRLFNSPLHF
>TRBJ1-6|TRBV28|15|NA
CASSFGSSYNSPLHF
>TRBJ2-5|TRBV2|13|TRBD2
CASLLAGERTQYF
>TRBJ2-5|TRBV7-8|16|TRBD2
CASSLTHLAGEATQYF
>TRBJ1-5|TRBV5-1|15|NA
CASSLDGDFNQPQHF
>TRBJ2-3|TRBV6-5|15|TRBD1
CASLPYPGGRDTQYF
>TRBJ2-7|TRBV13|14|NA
CASSTLQGRNEQYF